The source of this T cell receptor beta chain is a study of T cell responses to AZD1222 COVID-19 vaccine. Assay: immunoSEQ multiplex PCR; the TCRdb copy retains only in-frame clones and omits some. The table has about 130,000 clones, about 91% seen once; the top ten hold 1.5% to 2%. This CDR3 is built from 18 residues. CDR1 is SGHRS, CDR2 YFSETQ, per germline. The ends lost 3 bases at V and 7 bases at J; junction bases unmatched: 19. The sample was peripheral blood, taken on day 0 of AZD1222 vaccination. The sequence derives from an adult in good health. This chain links TRBV5-1 with TRBJ2-1, with 7 bases that match TRBD1. CDR3 nucleotides: TGCGCCAGCAGCTCACCCCAAAGACAGGGAAATACCCCAAATGAGCAGTTCTTC. As protein: CASSSPQRQGNTPNEQFF.